Listed below are T cell receptor beta chains from one sample, sequenced in a study of T cells after yellow fever vaccination. TCRdb independently ran MiXCR on the 5' RACE reads; one entry per CDR3 protein. In the table there are some 560,000 distinct CDR3 sequences, about a sixth of which are singletons. The specimen was PBMCs, collected less than 6 days after the first yellow fever vaccination. These TCRs come from a young man who received the YFV17D yellow fever vaccine. Both conserved end residues are part of each CDR3. Each record gives: clone size, V gene, D gene, J gene, CDR3 DNA, CDR3 protein. D genes are given only for firm matches. Clone size is given for some rows only: seen once, a few or many times, or a class if the clone is expanded.

clone size: many
V gene: TRBV29-1
D gene: NA
J gene: TRBJ1-1
CDR3 DNA: TGCAGCGTCGCCCCCGCAGGCGCTGAAGCTTTCTTT
CDR3 protein: CSVAPAGAEAFF

clone size: once
V gene: TRBV2
D gene: NA
J gene: TRBJ1-1
CDR3 DNA: TGTGCCAGCATGAGTGATAGCACTGAAGCTTTCTTT
CDR3 protein: CASMSDSTEAFF

clone size: NA
V gene: TRBV12-3/TRBV12-4
D gene: TRBD1
J gene: TRBJ1-4
CDR3 DNA: TGTGCCAGCAGTTTAATAGGGACAGGGAATGAAAAACTGTTTTTT
CDR3 protein: CASSLIGTGNEKLFF

clone size: few
V gene: TRBV5-4
D gene: TRBD2
J gene: TRBJ2-7
CDR3 DNA: TGTGCCAGCAGCTTGGACGGGGGGAGCCACGAGCAGTACTTC
CDR3 protein: CASSLDGGSHEQYF

clone size: NA
V gene: TRBV14
D gene: NA
J gene: TRBJ2-5
CDR3 DNA: TGTGCCAGCAGCCAACGCAGGCCAGAGACCCAGTACTTC
CDR3 protein: CASSQRRPETQYF

clone size: NA
V gene: TRBV5-1
D gene: NA
J gene: TRBJ2-3
CDR3 DNA: TGCGCCAGCAGCTTGGCCGGGTTAACCACAGATACGCAGTATTTT
CDR3 protein: CASSLAGLTTDTQYF

clone size: NA
V gene: TRBV4-1
D gene: NA
J gene: TRBJ2-3
CDR3 DNA: TGCGCCAGCAGCCAAGATGTCTGGGTTACGCAGTATTTT
CDR3 protein: CASSQDVWVTQYF

clone size: many
V gene: TRBV6-5
D gene: NA
J gene: TRBJ1-1
CDR3 DNA: TGTGCCAGCAGCACCGAAGTGGGGGGCACTGAAGCTTTCTTT
CDR3 protein: CASSTEVGGTEAFF

clone size: NA
V gene: TRBV5-1
D gene: NA
J gene: TRBJ2-2
CDR3 DNA: TGCGCCAGCAGCCGGGCGGCGAGGAGATTAACGAACACCGGGGAGCTGTTTTTT
CDR3 protein: CASSRAARRLTNTGELFF

clone size: NA
V gene: TRBV4-1
D gene: TRBD2
J gene: TRBJ2-3
CDR3 DNA: TGCGCCAGCAGCCAAAGGACTAGTCGCACAGATACGCAGTATTTT
CDR3 protein: CASSQRTSRTDTQYF

clone size: many
V gene: TRBV24-1
D gene: NA
J gene: TRBJ2-1
CDR3 DNA: TGTGCCACCAGTGATACGGGGAATGAGCAGTTCTTC
CDR3 protein: CATSDTGNEQFF

clone size: NA
V gene: TRBV20-1
D gene: TRBD1
J gene: TRBJ1-1
CDR3 DNA: TGCAGTGCTACCAGGGGGGGGACTGAAGCTTTCTTT
CDR3 protein: CSATRGGTEAFF

clone size: NA
V gene: TRBV6-6
D gene: NA
J gene: TRBJ1-1
CDR3 DNA: TGTGCCAGCGGGCCCCTGAGCACTGAAGCTTTCTTT
CDR3 protein: CASGPLSTEAFF

clone size: few
V gene: TRBV5-1
D gene: NA
J gene: TRBJ1-1
CDR3 DNA: TGCGCCAGCAGCTTGGATGGGGGGCCCACTGAAGCTTTCTTT
CDR3 protein: CASSLDGGPTEAFF

clone size: many
V gene: TRBV29-1
D gene: TRBD1
J gene: TRBJ1-2
CDR3 DNA: TGCAGCGTTCTAAAGTTGACAGGGACTTCCTATGGCTACACCTTC
CDR3 protein: CSVLKLTGTSYGYTF

clone size: few
V gene: TRBV20-1
D gene: TRBD2
J gene: TRBJ2-3
CDR3 DNA: TGCAGTGCTAGCGGCGGGGGGGCCCCAGATACGCAGTATTTT
CDR3 protein: CSASGGGAPDTQYF

clone size: NA
V gene: TRBV4-1
D gene: TRBD1
J gene: TRBJ1-2
CDR3 DNA: TGCGCCAGCAGCCAAGGGACCGAGGGGGCCTATGGCTACACCTTC
CDR3 protein: CASSQGTEGAYGYTF

clone size: many
V gene: TRBV11-2
D gene: NA
J gene: TRBJ2-5
CDR3 DNA: TGTGCCAGCAGCTTACAGGGGATCCAAGAGACCCAGTACTTC
CDR3 protein: CASSLQGIQETQYF

clone size: few
V gene: TRBV5-1
D gene: NA
J gene: TRBJ2-3
CDR3 DNA: TGCGCCAGCAGCCCTCTTCTAGAAACAGATACGCAGTATTTT
CDR3 protein: CASSPLLETDTQYF

clone size: few
V gene: TRBV4-3
D gene: NA
J gene: TRBJ2-1
CDR3 DNA: TGCGCCAGCAGCCAAGACGGGGGAGGGGGGCGGAATGAGCAGTTCTTC
CDR3 protein: CASSQDGGGGRNEQFF

clone size: few
V gene: TRBV20-1
D gene: TRBD2
J gene: TRBJ2-3
CDR3 DNA: TGCAGTGCTAGTCGGGTTAGCGGGGGACTCACAGATACGCAGTATTTT
CDR3 protein: CSASRVSGGLTDTQYF

clone size: many
V gene: TRBV7-9
D gene: NA
J gene: TRBJ1-1
CDR3 DNA: TGTGCCAGCAGCTTCAGGGTTATGAACACTGAAGCTTTCTTT
CDR3 protein: CASSFRVMNTEAFF

clone size: few
V gene: TRBV7-2
D gene: NA
J gene: TRBJ1-2
CDR3 DNA: TGTGCCAGCAGCTTAGTGGGCTCGGGGGCGGTAGGAGGCTACACCTTC
CDR3 protein: CASSLVGSGAVGGYTF

clone size: NA
V gene: TRBV20-1
D gene: TRBD2
J gene: TRBJ2-2
CDR3 DNA: TGCAGTGCCAGCCCAGCGGGGGCCCAATACACCGGGGAGCTGTTTTTT
CDR3 protein: CSASPAGAQYTGELFF

clone size: few
V gene: TRBV15
D gene: NA
J gene: TRBJ2-2
CDR3 DNA: TGTGCCACCAGCTCCCGAACGTTCTCCGGGGAGCTGTTTTTT
CDR3 protein: CATSSRTFSGELFF

clone size: NA
V gene: TRBV14
D gene: NA
J gene: TRBJ1-4
CDR3 DNA: TGTGCCAGCAGCCCAACACTAGCAACTAATGAAAAACTGTTTTTT
CDR3 protein: CASSPTLATNEKLFF

clone size: NA
V gene: TRBV11-1
D gene: TRBD2
J gene: TRBJ2-1
CDR3 DNA: TGTGCCAGCAGCTTAGGAAAAGACGGCGGGGGGGCGAGCTCCTACAATGAGCAGTTCTTC
CDR3 protein: CASSLGKDGGGASSYNEQFF

clone size: NA
V gene: TRBV5-6
D gene: NA
J gene: TRBJ1-6
CDR3 DNA: TGTGCCAGCAGCTTGGGGTTTTCACCCCTCCACTTT
CDR3 protein: CASSLGFSPLHF

clone size: NA
V gene: TRBV12-3/TRBV12-4
D gene: NA
J gene: TRBJ2-3
CDR3 DNA: TGTGCCAGCAGTTTGGGGGTCGGGGCCTACACAGATACGCAGTATTTT
CDR3 protein: CASSLGVGAYTDTQYF

clone size: few
V gene: TRBV6-2/TRBV6-3
D gene: NA
J gene: TRBJ1-1
CDR3 DNA: TGTGCCAGCAGCCGGATAAGGGGGATTCACACTGAAGCTTTCTTT
CDR3 protein: CASSRIRGIHTEAFF

clone size: NA
V gene: TRBV14
D gene: NA
J gene: TRBJ2-1
CDR3 DNA: TGTGCCAGCAGCCAAGCAGGACCTGAGTCCTACAATGAGCAGTTCTTC
CDR3 protein: CASSQAGPESYNEQFF

clone size: NA
V gene: TRBV18
D gene: TRBD1
J gene: TRBJ1-4
CDR3 DNA: TGTGCCAGCTCACCATACCAGGGGGCTAATGAAAAACTGTTTTTT
CDR3 protein: CASSPYQGANEKLFF